This is a list of T cell receptor beta chains from one sample in a study of blood T cells in healthy people across ages. TCRdb re-derived calls from the 5' RACE reads in MiXCR, one entry per CDR3 protein. The sample lists roughly 680,000 distinct CDR3 sequences, around 20% occurring once. The specimen was blood. Source of these receptors: a man between 70 and 80 years old in good health. The CDR3 runs from the conserved cysteine through the conserved F or W. D genes are given only for firm matches. The size field is filled for only some rows; it gives once, few, many or a size class.

DNA: TGCAGTGCTAGAAGGCCCCTCTCCTACAATGAGCAGTTCTTC; CDR3: CSARRPLSYNEQFF; V: TRBV20-1; length: 14; size: many; D: NA; J: TRBJ2-1
DNA: TGTGCCAGCATCGGACTAGCGGGCCAGACCCAGTACTTC; CDR3: CASIGLAGQTQYF; V: TRBV21-1; length: 13; size: NA; D: NA; J: TRBJ2-5
DNA: TGTGCCATCAGTGAGAGTACTAGCGGGAGAACAGATACGCAGTATTTT; CDR3: CAISESTSGRTDTQYF; V: TRBV10-3; length: 16; size: many; D: TRBD2; J: TRBJ2-3
DNA: TGTGCCAGCAGTGGCGCGGACAGCTCCTACGAGCAGTACTTC; CDR3: CASSGADSSYEQYF; V: TRBV28; length: 14; size: few; D: NA; J: TRBJ2-7
DNA: TGTGCCAGCAGCTTATACAGGGCCGATAAGCGGCAGTACTTC; CDR3: CASSLYRADKRQYF; V: TRBV27; length: 14; size: NA; D: NA; J: TRBJ2-5
DNA: TGTGCCAGCTCCCCGGTGGCTGCTGAGACCCAGTACTTC; CDR3: CASSPVAAETQYF; V: TRBV18; length: 13; size: NA; D: NA; J: TRBJ2-5
DNA: TGCAGTGCTAGAGATGCACGGGAGGAAGGAGATACGCAGTATTTT; CDR3: CSARDAREEGDTQYF; V: TRBV20-1; length: 15; size: few; D: TRBD2; J: TRBJ2-3
DNA: TGCGCCAGCAGCACCCCTAGCACAGATACGCAGTATTTT; CDR3: CASSTPSTDTQYF; V: TRBV5-1; length: 13; size: many; D: NA; J: TRBJ2-3
DNA: TGTGCCACCAGCAGAGTAGCGGGAGGTATCGAAGAGACCCAGTACTTC; CDR3: CATSRVAGGIEETQYF; V: TRBV15; length: 16; size: NA; D: TRBD2; J: TRBJ2-5
DNA: TGTGCCAGCAGTTACTTTGAGTTCACTGAGCAGTTCTTC; CDR3: CASSYFEFTEQFF; V: TRBV6-2/TRBV6-3; length: 13; size: NA; D: NA; J: TRBJ2-1
DNA: TGTGCCAGCAGTTCCCCTAGGGGACTAGACTACAATGAGCAGTTCTTC; CDR3: CASSSPRGLDYNEQFF; V: TRBV28; length: 16; size: few; D: TRBD2; J: TRBJ2-1
DNA: TGCAGTGTTATTCCGGCGGGACAGGGGGCCCTAGCCAAAAACATTCAGTACTTC; CDR3: CSVIPAGQGALAKNIQYF; V: TRBV20-1; length: 18; size: NA; D: TRBD1; J: TRBJ2-4
DNA: TGCGCCAGCAGCGGTAGCGGAGCAAGCACAGATACGCAGTATTTT; CDR3: CASSGSGASTDTQYF; V: TRBV5-1; length: 15; size: NA; D: NA; J: TRBJ2-3
DNA: TGTGCCAGCAGGAGACAGAACACTGAAGCTTTCTTT; CDR3: CASRRQNTEAFF; V: TRBV3-1; length: 12; size: NA; D: NA; J: TRBJ1-1
DNA: TGTGCCAGCAGCCAAACAGGGGGCACTGAGCAGTTCTTC; CDR3: CASSQTGGTEQFF; V: TRBV14; length: 13; size: few; D: TRBD1; J: TRBJ2-1
DNA: TGCGCCAGCAGCTTGGGGACAGGGGAAGAGACCCAGTACTTC; CDR3: CASSLGTGEETQYF; V: TRBV11-2; length: 14; size: many; D: TRBD1; J: TRBJ2-5
DNA: TGTGCCAGCAGCCCCTTGGACAGGGCGCAAGAGGCCCAGTACTTC; CDR3: CASSPLDRAQEAQYF; V: TRBV12-3/TRBV12-4; length: 15; size: many; D: TRBD1; J: TRBJ2-5
DNA: TGTGCCAGCAGCTCGCTACAGTCCTACAATGAGCAGTTCTTC; CDR3: CASSSLQSYNEQFF; V: TRBV11-2; length: 14; size: many; D: NA; J: TRBJ2-1
DNA: TGTGCCAGCAGTTTACCGGACAGGGTGAAGCCCCAGCATTTT; CDR3: CASSLPDRVKPQHF; V: TRBV28; length: 14; size: NA; D: TRBD1; J: TRBJ1-5
DNA: TGTGCCAGCAGCCCCTACAGTGATGAGCAGTTCTTC; CDR3: CASSPYSDEQFF; V: TRBV11-2; length: 12; size: once; D: NA; J: TRBJ2-1
DNA: TGTGCTACGGTTGGGACAGAAGAGACCCAGTACTTC; CDR3: CATVGTEETQYF; V: TRBV6-1; length: 12; size: NA; D: TRBD1; J: TRBJ2-5
DNA: TGTGCCACCGGACTTTCCGAGCAGTACTTC; CDR3: CATGLSEQYF; V: TRBV28; length: 10; size: few; D: NA; J: TRBJ2-7
DNA: TGTGCCAGCCGGGGGTCTAGCGGATACCAAGAGACCCAGTACTTC; CDR3: CASRGSSGYQETQYF; V: TRBV28; length: 15; size: few; D: TRBD2; J: TRBJ2-5
DNA: TGTGCCAGTAGTATGACTAGCTCCTACAATGAGCAGTTCTTC; CDR3: CASSMTSSYNEQFF; V: TRBV19; length: 14; size: few; D: NA; J: TRBJ2-1